The 16 T cell receptor beta chains listed next were all sequenced from one sample in a study of cytomegalovirus exposure and HLA in healthy donors (dated by TCRdb to the late 2010s). Receptor amplification or capture employed the immunoSEQ multiplex PCR assay. A mixture of 60 forward primers for TCR Vbeta segments and 13 reverse primers for TCR Jbeta segments was used in the multiplex PCR. TCRdb provides this immuneACCESS table in a form limited to in-frame rearrangements. Some clones are lacking; in checked studies, under half of them reflect an unresolved V gene, and why the rest are absent is not known. In all, the sample holds roughly 120,000 clones, and 75% to 85% of those were seen once. Together, the top ten hold around 4.4% of the sample. Sequencing was carried out using PBMCs. All receptors come from a man younger than 45 in good health and CMV-seropositive.

V and J are TRBV30 and TRBJ2-3; 7 bases line up with TRBD1. The germline CDR1 and CDR2 sequences are GTSNPN and SVGIG (reference sequence). Trimming removed 0 bases from V and 3 bases from J; junction bases left unmatched: 6. The CDR3 runs 15 residues. CDR3 nucleotides: TGTGCCTGGAGTGTCGGCGACAGGGTTACAGATACGCAGTATTTT. Protein product: CAWSVGDRVTDTQYF.

The chain is built from TRBV28 and TRBJ2-7, with D perhaps matching TRBD1 (6 bases). The CDR3 loop spans 16 amino acids. Trimming removed 5 bases at V and 3 bases at J, with 20 bases between. Germline CDR1 reads MDHEN; CDR2 reads SYDVKM. The CDR3 DNA is TGTGCCAGCAGTCCTCCGACAGGCGTCTCGAACTACGAGCAGTACTTC. Translated: CASSPPTGVSNYEQYF.

The chain has TRBV4-1 and TRBJ1-2; D is ambiguous. Trimming shortened V by 1 base and J by 8 bases, and 11 bases separated the two germline ends. This CDR3 contains 13 residues. From germline, CDR1 is MGHRA and CDR2 YSYEKL. The CDR3 here is CASSQVSRGGYTF. CDR3 coding DNA: TGCGCCAGCAGCCAAGTGAGTCGGGGAGGCTACACCTTC.

The chain is built from TRBV5-4 and TRBJ2-5; 8 bases are a match to TRBD1. Gene TRBJ2-7 matches the end of the DNA better, so the J call may be wrong. The CDR3 is 15 amino acids. The germline gives CDR1 SGHNT, CDR2 YYREEE (reference sequence). The CDR3 is CASRTGGTGAYEQYF. The CDR3 DNA reads TGTGCCAGCAGAACCGGCGGGACAGGCGCCTACGAGCAGTACTTC.

Comment on this clone: One end of the junction varies from germline; a read error may be responsible. Other DNA sequences in the sample encode the same CDR3. The chain links TRBV7-2 to TRBJ1-5, with 7 bases aligning to TRBD1. CDR1 and CDR2 from the germline V gene are SGHTA and FQGNSA. This CDR3 spans 14 amino acids. CDR3 in DNA: TGTGCCAGCAGCTTGAAGGGGGCCGATCAGCCCCAGCACTTT. Its translation is CASSLKGADQPQHF.

The V call is TRBV13, the J call TRBJ2-7; TRBD1 might be the D (5 bases). The germline V and J ends were trimmed by 5 bases and 0 bases, with 11 bases remaining between them. This CDR3 is 14 amino acids long. CDR1 PRHDT and CDR2 FYEKMQ come from the germline V gene (reference sequence). The CDR3 region has the DNA TGTGCCAGCAGCCCTAGGGGAACCTCCTACGAGCAGTACTTC. Translated: CASSPRGTSYEQYF.

Regarding this clone: Compared with germline, one end of the junction differs, possibly owing to a read error. This chain links TRBV4-1 with TRBJ2-4; the D is unclear. The germline gives CDR1 MGHRA, CDR2 YSYEKL. CDR3 length equals 16 residues. CDR3 loop: CASSQGLAFRENSQYF. The CDR3 DNA reads TGCGCCAGCAGCCAAGGTTTGGCGTTTCGAGAAAACAGTCAGTACTTC.

In its sample, this clone was seen a few times. The V and J genes are TRBV5-6 and TRBJ1-5, with 10 bases matching TRBD1. The J segment lost 6 bases and the V segment lost 3 bases, leaving 3 bases of the junction unmatched. CDR1 and CDR2 (germline): SGHDT, YYEEEE. The CDR3 consists of 14 residues. The CDR3 spells CASSWGQGPQPQHF. CDR3 nucleotide sequence: TGTGCCAGCAGCTGGGGACAGGGGCCTCAGCCCCAGCATTTT. Filled out from reference TRBV5-6 and TRBJ1-5, the complete variable domain reads DAGVTQSPTHLIKTRGQQVTLRCSPKSGHDTVSWYQQALGQGPQFIFQYYEEEERQRGNFPDRFSGHQFPNYSSELNVNALLLGDSALYLCASSWGQGPQPQHFGDGTRLSIL.

This chain connects TRBV7-2 to TRBJ1-2, with TRBD1 identical over 7 bases. V lost 5 bases to trimming and J lost 2 bases; unmatched junction nucleotides: 11. The germline V gene encodes CDR1 SGHTA and CDR2 FQGNSA. This CDR3 has 16 residues. The CDR3 sequence: CASSPGQPHGNYGYTF. CDR3 bases: TGTGCCAGCAGCCCGGGACAGCCACACGGGAACTATGGCTACACCTTC.

CDR3 residues: CASSYGTTKETQYF. The CDR3 bases are TGTGCCAGCAGCTACGGGACAACAAAAGAGACCCAGTACTTC. The V call is TRBV5-6, the J call TRBJ2-5; tentative D call: TRBD1 (6 bases). This CDR3 has 14 amino acids. The V end lost 3 bases, the J end lost 3 bases, and 12 bases lay between the germline ends. Germline lookup yields CDR1 SGHDT and CDR2 YYEEEE.

V usage is TRBV29-1 and J usage is TRBJ2-5; TRBD1 matches at 9 bases. Germline values: CDR1 SQVTM, CDR2 ANQGSEA. CDR3 length equals 14 residues. J was trimmed by 4 bases and V by 0 bases; bases with no gene match: 3. CDR3 in DNA: TGCAGCGTTGAAGAATCGGACAGGGGAGAGACCCAGTACTTC. It yields the protein CSVEESDRGETQYF.

Remarks on this clone: The junction differs from germline at one of its ends, possibly a read error. The V call is TRBV6-5, the J call TRBJ2-6; tentative D call: TRBD1 (5 bases). This CDR3 contains 15 residues. CDR1 is MNHEY, CDR2 SVGAGI, per germline. CDR3 coding DNA: TGTGCCAGCAGTTATGTTAGATCTGGGGCCAACGGCCTGACTTTC. This encodes CASSYVRSGANGLTF.

The J gene is TRBJ1-3, the V gene TRBV6-5; tentative D call: TRBD1 (6 bases). The CDR3 runs to 15 residues. The V end was cut by 3 bases, the J end by 3 bases, with 12 bases between. Germline V gene lookup returns CDR1 MNHEY and CDR2 SVGAGI. CDR3: CASSYLGGGGNTIYF. As DNA, the CDR3 is TGTGCCAGCAGTTATTTAGGGGGTGGTGGAAACACCATATATTTT.

This clone was observed a few times. The junction departs from germline at one end; a sequencing error may be responsible. The chain joins TRBV7-7 to TRBJ2-5, with a weak D call TRBD2 (6 bases). Germline CDR1 reads SSHAT; CDR2 reads FNYEAQ (reference sequence). This CDR3 comprises 13 residues. For the CDR3, the DNA is TGTGCTAGCAGCTTGGAGGGCCAAGAGACCCAGTACTTC. Protein: CASSLEGQETQYF. The variable domain in full, completed from reference TRBV7-7 and TRBJ2-5, reads GAGVSQSPRYKVTKRGQDVTLRCDPISSHATLYWYQQALGQGPEFLTYFNYEAQPDKSGLPSDRFSAERPEGSISTLTIQRTEQRDSAMYRCASSLEGQETQYFGPGTRLLVL.

The chain uses TRBV27 and TRBJ2-3; maybe TRBD1 (5 bases). This CDR3 has 16 amino acids. Germline V gene lookup returns CDR1 MNHEY and CDR2 SMNVEV (reference sequence). Between the trimmed V and J ends, which lost 2 bases and 2 bases, there was a span of 14 bases. In DNA form, the CDR3 reads TGTGCCAGCAGTTTACAGGGCCCACGAACCACAGATACGCAGTATTTT. It yields the protein CASSLQGPRTTDTQYF.

The J gene is TRBJ2-1, the V gene TRBV18, with D maybe TRBD2 (6 bases). Germline V gene data show CDR1 as KGHSH and CDR2 as LQKENI. Trimming removed 2 bases from V and 9 bases from J, with 11 bases in between. The CDR3 extends over 13 amino acids. This CDR3 is CASSPKGGGEQFF. The CDR3 coding sequence is TGTGCCAGCTCACCAAAGGGAGGAGGTGAGCAGTTCTTC.